This T cell receptor beta chain is from a study of blood T cells in healthy people across ages. Study-wide results and limits: Total diversity from one million sequenced T cells was likely underestimated. Bulk PBMC profiling left naive and antigen-experienced comparisons inconclusive.

The V gene's germline CDR1 is SGHRS and CDR2 YFSETQ. This CDR3 has 14 amino acids. The use of a sample-barcoded 5' primer and a J-beta primer mix characterized a second PCR of roughly 7 to 12 cycles. The authors tagged each cDNA molecule using a template-switch adaptor with 12 random nucleotides. Each sample yielded at least 2.5 million CDR3-containing paired-end reads. TCRdb passed the 5' RACE reads through MiXCR, listing each CDR3 protein once. There are around 1,500,000 distinct CDR3 sequences in the sample; about 30% occur only once, and 7.7% lies in the top ten. This clonotype showed up many times. Its antigen is not identified. A junction boundary mismatches the germline segment, possibly from a read error.

The sequenced sample was blood. This receptor was identified in a woman in her twenties or thirties in good health. V usage is TRBV5-1 and J usage is TRBJ2-7, with TRBD2 matching 7 bases. The CDR3 DNA is TGTGCCAGCAGCCCGCGGGGGAGCTCCTACGAGCAGTACTTC. It codes for CASSPRGSSYEQYF.